The entry below describes one T cell receptor beta chain. The antigen is undetermined. Only in-frame clones appear in the TCRdb table, and some are missing; sequencing was by immunoSEQ multiplex PCR. This table holds 9,500 to 10,000 clones, 88% found once. Resections took place in Japan or China from about 2014 to 2018. Nucleic acids came from premalignant or tumor cells enriched by macro-dissection. This entry comes from a study of immune evolution from preneoplasia to lung adenocarcinoma. Study conclusions and caveats: Compared with EGFR-mutant or double wild-type lesions, KRAS-mutant nodules were more clonal. Top clone frequencies peaked in normal lung, apparently declining through invasive adenocarcinoma.

The CDR3 runs 14 residues. With 0 bases removed from V and 2 bases from J, the gap between germline ends came to 8 bases. Per germline, CDR1 LGHNA and CDR2 YNFKEQ. The chain couples TRBV4-2 to TRBJ2-7, with D perhaps matching TRBD2 (6 bases). The sequence came from a person between 65 and 79 years old with invasive lung adenocarcinoma. Some clones in this sample may be carry-over from other donors' samples. Specimen: FFPE invasive lung adenocarcinoma tissue. The CDR3 DNA follows: TGTGCCAGCAGCCAAGATATAGCGGCCTACGAGCAGTACTTC. Translation: CASSQDIAAYEQYF.